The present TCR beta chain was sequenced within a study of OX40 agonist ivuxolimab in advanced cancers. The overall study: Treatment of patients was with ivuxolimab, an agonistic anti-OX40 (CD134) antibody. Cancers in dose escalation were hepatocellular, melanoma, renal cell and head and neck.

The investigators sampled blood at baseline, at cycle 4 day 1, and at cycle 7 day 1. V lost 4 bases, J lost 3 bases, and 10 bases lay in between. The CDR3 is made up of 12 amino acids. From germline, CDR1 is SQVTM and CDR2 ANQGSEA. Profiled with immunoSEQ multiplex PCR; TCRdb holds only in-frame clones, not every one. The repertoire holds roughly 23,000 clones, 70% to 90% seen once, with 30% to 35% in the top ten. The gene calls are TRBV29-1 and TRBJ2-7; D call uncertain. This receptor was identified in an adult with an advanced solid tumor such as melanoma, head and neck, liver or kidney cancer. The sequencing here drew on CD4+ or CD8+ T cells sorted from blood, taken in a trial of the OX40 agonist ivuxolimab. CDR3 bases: TGCAGCGTTGTATATCCCAACTACGAGCAGTACTTC. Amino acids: CSVVYPNYEQYF.